This TCR beta chain was found in a study of blood T cell repertoires in COVID-19. Trimming cost V 4 bases and J 2 bases, with 19 bases left between them. Germline assignment: CDR1 SGHNT and CDR2 YYREEE (reference sequence). The CDR3 sequence is 16 residues long. In the authors' workflow: Using reference gene primer amplification, nucleated cell counts were estimated. TCRdb's copy holds only in-frame clones and misses some; the assay was immunoSEQ multiplex PCR. The DNA gave D and trimming, while V, J and clone size come from that table. The repertoire holds roughly 250,000 clones, about 86% seen once, with about 9.5% in the top ten.

The TCR originated in an elderly woman with acute or convalescent COVID-19. The V and J genes are TRBV5-4 and TRBJ2-7; D is perhaps TRBD1 (6 bases). Source material: peripheral blood. The CDR3 protein is CASSPTQGSPTYEQYF. DNA for the CDR3: TGTGCCAGCAGCCCTACACAGGGCTCTCCCACCTACGAGCAGTACTTC.